Listed here are 24 T cell receptor beta chains from one sample, sequenced in a study of PD-1 blockade in classical Hodgkin lymphoma. Every patient experienced relapse after autologous stem cell transplantation, and brentuximab vedotin exposure varied. The table came from immunoSEQ multiplex PCR; TCRdb's copy has only in-frame clones and leaves some out. The sample has approximately 84,000 clones, roughly 89% seen once; the top ten hold roughly a fifth. The sample in question was peripheral blood mononuclear cells (PBMCs), obtained at baseline. These TCRs come from a human donor with classical Hodgkin lymphoma.

V is TRBV5-8 and J is TRBJ1-5; D is unresolved. This CDR3 contains 14 residues. Germline assignment: CDR1 SGHTS and CDR2 YDEGEE. The ends were cut back, 0 bases at V and 2 bases at J, with 6 bases in the middle. The CDR3 spells CASSLDRGNQPQHF. CDR3 sequence (DNA): TGTGCCAGCAGCTTGGATCGGGGCAATCAGCCCCAGCATTTT. Looking up the rest from reference TRBV5-8 and TRBJ1-5 gives the full variable domain: EAGVTQSPTHLIKTRGQQATLRCSPISGHTSVYWYQQALGLGLQFLLWYDEGEERNRGNFPPRFSGRQFPNYSSELNVNALELEDSALYLCASSLDRGNQPQHFGDGTRLSIL.

The genes are TRBV11-3 and TRBJ2-2; D is possibly TRBD2 (5 bases). The CDR3 contains 14 residues. The V end was cut by 2 bases, the J end by 5 bases, with 9 bases between. Germline CDR1 is SGHNT and CDR2 is YENEEA. The CDR3 loop reads CASSLRTGTGELFF. The CDR3 DNA sequence: TGTGCCAGCAGCTTAAGGACGGGAACCGGGGAGCTGTTTTTT.

The chain is built from TRBV10-2 and TRBJ2-7; no firm D call. This CDR3 spans 14 amino acids. V lost 7 bases and J lost 6, with 19 bases in between. The germline V gene encodes CDR1 WSHSY and CDR2 SAAADI. The CDR3 sequence is CASTGSAFSVEQYF. The CDR3 coding sequence is TGCGCCAGCACTGGCTCTGCGTTTTCTGTCGAGCAGTACTTC.

The chain combines TRBV6-5 with TRBJ1-1, with 9 bases that match TRBD1. Per germline, CDR1 MNHEY and CDR2 SVGAGI. CDR3 length: 10 residues. V lost 10 bases, J lost 9 bases, and 3 bases stayed unmatched. In DNA, the CDR3 is TGTGCCACCTACAGGGGGCAAGCTTTCTTT. This gives the protein CATYRGQAFF.

The chain couples TRBV5-6 to TRBJ2-7, with D unresolved. The length of the CDR3 is 11 residues. The germline V gene has CDR1 SGHDT and CDR2 YYEEEE. Trimming stripped 0 bases from V and 2 bases from J, with 0 bases between. Here the CDR3 reads CASSLAYEQYF. CDR3 nucleotides: TGTGCCAGCAGCTTGGCCTACGAGCAGTACTTC. The full variable domain, with the rest looked up from reference TRBV5-6 and TRBJ2-7, is DAGVTQSPTHLIKTRGQQVTLRCSPKSGHDTVSWYQQALGQGPQFIFQYYEEEERQRGNFPDRFSGHQFPNYSSELNVNALLLGDSALYLCASSLAYEQYFGPGTRLTVT.

The V call is TRBV19, the J call TRBJ1-5, with a weak D call TRBD1 (6 bases). V was pared by 3 bases and J by 6 bases, with 9 bases between. Germline loops: CDR1 LNHDA, CDR2 SQIVND (reference sequence). The CDR3 is 13 residues long. CDR3: CASSIGGTQPQHF. Written as DNA, the CDR3 is TGTGCCAGTAGTATTGGGGGCACTCAGCCCCAGCATTTT.

The V and J genes are TRBV10-1 and TRBJ2-5, with D possibly matching TRBD2 (5 bases). The V end lost 8 bases, the J end lost 5 bases, and 15 bases lay between the germline ends. Per the germline V gene, CDR1 is WNHNN and CDR2 is SYGVQD (reference sequence). This CDR3 has 13 residues. The CDR3 loop is CASGESSAETQYF. CDR3 nucleotide sequence: TGCGCCAGCGGAGAGAGTAGCGCGGAGACCCAGTACTTC.

This chain uses TRBV6-5 with TRBJ1-4, with a tentative D call TRBD1 (6 bases). The CDR3 covers 16 residues. V was pared by 2 bases and J by 3 bases, with 13 bases between. Germline V gives CDR1 MNHEY, CDR2 SVGAGI. The CDR3 here is CASSYGSGQSNEKLFF. The DNA for the CDR3 is TGTGCCAGCAGTTACGGATCTGGACAGTCTAATGAAAAACTGTTTTTT.

The chain employs TRBV19 and TRBJ1-2; a possible D gene is TRBD1 (5 bases). Germline assignment: CDR1 LNHDA and CDR2 SQIVND (reference sequence). The germline V and J ends were trimmed by 8 bases and 9 bases, with 10 bases remaining between them. The CDR3 has 10 residues. The CDR3 DNA is TGTGCCAGTGGGGACTTAAGCTACACCTTC. Translation: CASGDLSYTF.

The chain joins TRBV5-1 to TRBJ2-2; a weak D match, TRBD2 (5 bases). This CDR3 contains 15 residues. Looked up from germline, CDR1 is SGHRS and CDR2 is YFSETQ. Deletions cut 4 bases from V and 1 base from J, with 11 bases between. CDR3 loop: CASSALVLNTGELFF. CDR3 DNA sequence: TGCGCCAGCAGCGCACTAGTCCTGAACACCGGGGAGCTGTTTTTT.

The rearrangement joins TRBV7-9 to TRBJ1-4, with D possibly being TRBD1 (5 bases). Deletions cut 5 bases from V and 8 bases from J, with 15 bases between. The germline V gene has CDR1 SEHNR and CDR2 FQNEAQ (reference sequence). CDR3 size: 14 residues. In nucleotides, the CDR3 is TGTGCCAGCAGCGTTGACAGCTACGGAGAAAAACTGTTTTTT. As protein: CASSVDSYGEKLFF.

The chain recombines TRBV29-1 with TRBJ1-5, with D unresolved. The germline V gene has CDR1 SQVTM and CDR2 ANQGSEA. The V end lost 6 bases, the J end lost 0 bases, and 15 bases lay between the germline ends. CDR3 size: 15 residues. This CDR3 is CSVGGSAYSNQPQHF. In DNA, the CDR3 is TGCAGCGTGGGAGGGTCCGCTTATAGCAATCAGCCCCAGCATTTT.

The chain is built from TRBV4-1 and TRBJ2-2; 12 bases are shared with TRBD2. V lost 1 base, J lost 5 bases, and 8 bases stayed unmatched. Germline loops: CDR1 MGHRA, CDR2 YSYEKL. The CDR3 spans 18 residues. The chain's CDR3 is CASSQALAGGRYTGELFF. CDR3 coding DNA: TGCGCCAGCAGCCAAGCTCTAGCGGGAGGGAGGTATACCGGGGAGCTGTTTTTT.

The chain combines TRBV28 with TRBJ1-2; 8 positions agree with TRBD1. CDR1 is MDHEN, CDR2 SYDVKM, per germline. The V segment lost 2 bases and the J segment 5 bases; nucleotides outside the gene matches: 4. This CDR3 has 14 amino acids. CDR3 in amino acids: CASSLPGGWYGYTF. For the CDR3, the DNA is TGTGCCAGCAGTTTACCAGGGGGCTGGTATGGCTACACCTTC.

The V gene is TRBV20-1, the J gene TRBJ1-2; D unresolved. Germline V lookup: CDR1 DFQATT, CDR2 SNEGSKA (reference sequence). V was trimmed by 3 bases and J by 5 bases, leaving 4 bases between them. This CDR3 region has 10 residues. The CDR3 nucleotides are TGCAGTGCTAGTCCTTATGGCTACACCTTC. Its protein product is CSASPYGYTF.

This chain joins TRBV30 and TRBJ1-1, with D uncertain. The CDR3 is 12 amino acids. Germline V gene lookup returns CDR1 GTSNPN and CDR2 SVGIG (reference sequence). V was pared by 4 bases and J by 3 bases, with 9 bases between. The CDR3, as DNA: TGTGCCTGGACCCTGGGGTACACTGAAGCTTTCTTT. Translation gives CAWTLGYTEAFF.

CDR3 in amino acids: CASSLNSRGYTF. DNA for the CDR3: TGTGCCAGCAGCTTAAATTCGAGGGGCTACACCTTC. The J gene is TRBJ1-2, the V gene TRBV7-2; D gene unclear. CDR1 and CDR2 from the germline V gene are SGHTA and FQGNSA. CDR3 size: 12 residues. V gave up 2 bases and J gave up 8 bases, with 9 bases separating them.

This chain joins TRBV5-4 and TRBJ2-1, with TRBD2 matching 7 bases. CDR3 length equals 15 residues. Looked up from germline, CDR1 is SGHNT and CDR2 is YYREEE (reference sequence). The V gene end was trimmed by 3 bases and the J gene end by 4 bases; junction bases not matched to a gene: 7. In nucleotides, the CDR3 is TGTGCCAGCAGCTCGCCTGTCGGGAGGTACAATGAGCAGTTCTTC. Residues: CASSSPVGRYNEQFF.

This chain uses TRBV4-2 with TRBJ2-7; 9 bases are a match to TRBD1. The CDR3 covers 16 residues. CDR1 and CDR2 (germline): LGHNA, YNFKEQ. V dropped 0 bases and J dropped 7; count of bases not matched to a gene: 10. The CDR3 loop is CASSQEFSQGAGEQYF. CDR3 sequence (DNA): TGTGCCAGCAGCCAAGAATTTTCACAGGGGGCCGGGGAGCAGTACTTC.

The chain carries TRBV5-1 and TRBJ2-5, with 7 bases fitting TRBD2. The germline V gene encodes CDR1 SGHRS and CDR2 YFSETQ. V gave up 2 bases and J gave up 5 bases; unmatched junction bases: 9. CDR3 length equals 15 residues. The CDR3 loop reads CASSFSGLVMETQYF. CDR3 coding DNA: TGCGCCAGCAGCTTTTCCGGACTAGTCATGGAGACCCAGTACTTC.

The genes are TRBV29-1 and TRBJ2-3; D is possibly TRBD2 (5 bases). This CDR3 has 14 amino acids. Germline CDR1 reads SQVTM; CDR2 reads ANQGSEA. V was clipped by 7 bases and J by 1 base, with 15 bases between them. CDR3 loop: CSAVVRDGTDTQYF. The CDR3, as DNA: TGCAGCGCCGTCGTCCGGGATGGCACAGATACGCAGTATTTT.

The CDR3 protein is CAWSVNPENYGYTF. CDR3 coding DNA: TGTGCCTGGAGTGTAAATCCAGAAAACTATGGCTACACCTTC. The V and J genes are TRBV30 and TRBJ1-2; D is unclear. V lost 0 bases and J 2 bases, leaving 10 bases between the germline ends. The CDR3 is 14 amino acids. Germline V gene data show CDR1 as GTSNPN and CDR2 as SVGIG (reference sequence).

This sequence joins TRBV28 and TRBJ2-7, with TRBD1 matching over 7 bases. V lost 5 bases and J lost 0; bases outside the gene matches: 7. The CDR3 contains 15 residues. Germline CDR1 reads MDHEN; CDR2 reads SYDVKM. This CDR3 is CASSPQGDLSYEQYF. DNA for the CDR3: TGTGCCAGCAGTCCCCAGGGGGACCTCTCCTACGAGCAGTACTTC.

This rearrangement joins TRBV13 to TRBJ1-2; 7 bases fit TRBD1. With 6 bases clipped from V and 4 bases from J, the junction kept 8 bases outside the gene matches. The CDR3 length is 14 residues. CDR1 is PRHDT, CDR2 FYEKMQ, per germline (reference sequence). The CDR3 bases are TGTGCCAGCAGTCAAGACCGGGACAGCTATGGCTACACCTTC. It encodes CASSQDRDSYGYTF.